One and the same sample provided the 8 T cell receptor beta chains below, sequenced in a study of blood T cell repertoires in COVID-19. The assay was immunoSEQ multiplex PCR, and TCRdb's table has in-frame clones only and misses some. The sample lists 150,000 or so clones, roughly four fifths occurring once. The sample comprised peripheral blood. Source of these receptors: a man at least 80 years old with acute or convalescent COVID-19.

The chain employs TRBV29-1 and TRBJ1-3; D is ambiguous. The CDR3 loop spans 12 amino acids. Trimming shortened V by 4 bases and J by 4 bases, and 8 bases separated the two germline ends. The V gene's germline CDR1 is SQVTM and CDR2 ANQGSEA. In nucleotides, the CDR3 is TGCAGCGTTGTGGCCAGGGGAAACACCATATATTTT. It specifies CSVVARGNTIYF.

The chain uses TRBV6-1 and TRBJ2-2; D possibly corresponds to TRBD1 (6 bases). V was shortened by 0 bases and J by 6 bases, with 14 bases between the two germline ends. The length of the CDR3 is 16 residues. Germline V lookup: CDR1 MNHNS, CDR2 SASEGT. The CDR3 loop reads CASSEARGMGAGELFF. In DNA form, the CDR3 reads TGTGCCAGCAGTGAAGCAAGGGGGATGGGGGCCGGGGAGCTGTTTTTT.

V gene TRBV30 combines with J gene TRBJ1-4, with D tentatively TRBD1 (5 bases). The CDR3 is 13 residues long. Germline CDR1 reads GTSNPN; CDR2 reads SVGIG (reference sequence). V was pared by 1 base and J by 8 bases, with 11 bases between. The CDR3 is CAWSGQGGEKLFF. In DNA, the CDR3 is TGTGCCTGGAGTGGGCAGGGTGGCGAAAAACTGTTTTTT. Drawing the rest from reference TRBV30 and TRBJ1-4, the complete variable domain is SQTIHQWPATLVQPVGSPLSLECTVEGTSNPNLYWYRQAAGRGLQLLFYSVGIGQISSEVPQNLSASRPQDRQFILSSKKLLLSDSGFYLCAWSGQGGEKLFFGSGTQLSVL.

This chain links TRBV5-1 with TRBJ2-1; weak D call: TRBD1 (6 bases). The CDR3 is 15 amino acids. Deletions cut 2 bases from V and 3 bases from J, with 12 bases between. Germline-derived CDR1 and CDR2 are SGHRS and YFSETQ. CDR3 sequence (DNA): TGCGCCAGCAGCTTCTCCGGGACAATCTACAATGAGCAGTTCTTC. Amino acid sequence: CASSFSGTIYNEQFF.

The chain links TRBV5-1 to TRBJ2-2; D possibly corresponds to TRBD1 (6 bases). Between the trimmed V and J ends, which lost 5 bases and 0 bases, there was a span of 11 bases. Germline V gene data show CDR1 as SGHRS and CDR2 as YFSETQ. The CDR3 covers 15 residues. CDR3 residues: CASRVGTTNTGELFF. For the CDR3, the DNA is TGCGCCAGCAGAGTGGGGACAACGAACACCGGGGAGCTGTTTTTT.

This sequence joins TRBV29-1 and TRBJ2-2, with D tentatively TRBD1 (6 bases). Looked up from germline, CDR1 is SQVTM and CDR2 is ANQGSEA. The CDR3 has 14 amino acids. V lost 3 bases and J lost 7, with 15 bases in between. The CDR3 loop reads CSVEWQGINGELFF. CDR3 DNA: TGCAGCGTTGAGTGGCAGGGGATTAACGGGGAGCTGTTTTTT.

This clone was observed a few times. CDR3 residues: CATSDPADSQETQYF. DNA of the CDR3: TGTGCCACCAGTGATCCAGCCGACAGCCAAGAGACCCAGTACTTC. This chain connects TRBV24-1 to TRBJ2-5; TRBD1 is a possible D gene (5 bases). With 3 bases removed from V and 1 base from J, the gap between germline ends came to 11 bases. The CDR3 is 15 amino acids. In germline, CDR1 is KGHDR, CDR2 SFDVKD.

The V and J genes are TRBV9 and TRBJ2-3, with D possibly matching TRBD2 (6 bases). Germline V gives CDR1 SGDLS, CDR2 YYNGEE. The length of the CDR3 is 15 residues. V was clipped by 0 bases and J by 1 base, with 9 bases between them. The DNA for the CDR3 is TGTGCCAGCAGCGTAGTGGGGGAGGGCACAGATACGCAGTATTTT. Residues: CASSVVGEGTDTQYF.